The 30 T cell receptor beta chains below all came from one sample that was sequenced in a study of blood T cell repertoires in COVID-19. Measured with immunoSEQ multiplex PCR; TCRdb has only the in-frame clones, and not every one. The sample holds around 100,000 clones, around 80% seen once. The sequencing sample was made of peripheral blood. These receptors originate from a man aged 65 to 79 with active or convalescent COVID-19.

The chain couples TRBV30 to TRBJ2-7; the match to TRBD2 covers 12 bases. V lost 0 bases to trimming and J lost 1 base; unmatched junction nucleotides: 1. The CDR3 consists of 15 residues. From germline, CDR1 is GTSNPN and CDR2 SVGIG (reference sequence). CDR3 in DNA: TGTGCCTGGAGTGTCGGACTAGCGGGGTCCTACGAGCAGTACTTC. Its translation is CAWSVGLAGSYEQYF.

This CDR3 reads CASSLGGDKVYTF. The CDR3 DNA reads as TGCGCCAGCAGCTTGGGGGGAGACAAGGTCTACACCTTC. This chain uses TRBV5-1 with TRBJ1-2; D is unclear. Germline CDR1 SGHRS, CDR2 YFSETQ. V was clipped by 0 bases and J by 10 bases, with 13 bases between them. The CDR3 has 13 amino acids.

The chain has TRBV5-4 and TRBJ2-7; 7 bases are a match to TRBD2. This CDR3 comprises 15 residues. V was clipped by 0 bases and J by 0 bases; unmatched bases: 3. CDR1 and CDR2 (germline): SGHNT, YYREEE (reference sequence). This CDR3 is CASSLAGGSSYEQYF. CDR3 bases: TGTGCCAGCAGCTTGGCCGGGGGGAGCTCCTACGAGCAGTACTTC.

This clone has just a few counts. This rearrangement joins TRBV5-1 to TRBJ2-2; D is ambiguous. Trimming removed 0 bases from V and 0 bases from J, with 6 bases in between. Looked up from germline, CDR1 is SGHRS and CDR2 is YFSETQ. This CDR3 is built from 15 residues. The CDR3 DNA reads TGCGCCAGCAGCTTGGCTCAGACGAACACCGGGGAGCTGTTTTTT. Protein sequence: CASSLAQTNTGELFF.

CDR3: CASSPSPRGLGGNEKLFF. The CDR3 coding sequence is TGTGCCAGCAGTCCATCGCCCCGGGGCCTGGGGGGTAATGAAAAACTGTTTTTT. V and J are TRBV9 and TRBJ1-4, with D perhaps matching TRBD1 (5 bases). Germline values: CDR1 SGDLS, CDR2 YYNGEE. Between the trimmed V and J ends, which lost 5 bases and 4 bases, there was a span of 24 bases. The CDR3 has 18 residues.

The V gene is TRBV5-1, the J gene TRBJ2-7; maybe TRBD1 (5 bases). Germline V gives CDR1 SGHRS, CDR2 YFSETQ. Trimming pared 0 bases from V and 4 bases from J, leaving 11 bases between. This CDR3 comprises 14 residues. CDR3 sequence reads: CASSLESGKYEQYF. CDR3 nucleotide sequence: TGCGCCAGCAGCTTGGAGTCAGGGAAGTACGAGCAGTACTTC.

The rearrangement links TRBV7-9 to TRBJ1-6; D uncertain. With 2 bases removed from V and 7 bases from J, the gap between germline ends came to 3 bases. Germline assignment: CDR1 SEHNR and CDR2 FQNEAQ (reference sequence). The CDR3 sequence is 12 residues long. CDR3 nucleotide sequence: TGTGCCAGCAGCTTAAGCAATTCACCCCTCCACTTT. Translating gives CASSLSNSPLHF.

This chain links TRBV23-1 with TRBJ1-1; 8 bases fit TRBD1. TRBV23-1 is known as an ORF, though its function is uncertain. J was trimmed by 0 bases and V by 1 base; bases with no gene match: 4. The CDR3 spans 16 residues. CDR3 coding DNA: TGCGCCAGCAGTCAATTGGGACAGGAATTGAACACTGAAGCTTTCTTT. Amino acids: CASSQLGQELNTEAFF.

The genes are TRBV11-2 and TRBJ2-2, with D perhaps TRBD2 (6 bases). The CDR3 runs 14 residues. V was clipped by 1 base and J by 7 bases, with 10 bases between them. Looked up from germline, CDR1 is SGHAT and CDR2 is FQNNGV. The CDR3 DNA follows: TGTGCCAGCAGCTTAGCGGGAGCTAACGGGGAGCTGTTTTTT. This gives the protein CASSLAGANGELFF.

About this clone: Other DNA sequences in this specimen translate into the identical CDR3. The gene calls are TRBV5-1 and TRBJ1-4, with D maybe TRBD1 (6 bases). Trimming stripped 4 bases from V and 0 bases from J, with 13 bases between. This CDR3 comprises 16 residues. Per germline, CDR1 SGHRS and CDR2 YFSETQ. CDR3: CASSRGGSATNEKLFF. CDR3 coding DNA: TGCGCCAGCAGCAGGGGGGGTTCGGCAACTAATGAAAAACTGTTTTTT. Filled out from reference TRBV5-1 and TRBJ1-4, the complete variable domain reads KAGVTQTPRYLIKTRGQQVTLSCSPISGHRSVSWYQQTPGQGLQFLFEYFSETQRNKGNFPGRFSGRQFSNSRSEMNVSTLELGDSALYLCASSRGGSATNEKLFFGSGTQLSVL.

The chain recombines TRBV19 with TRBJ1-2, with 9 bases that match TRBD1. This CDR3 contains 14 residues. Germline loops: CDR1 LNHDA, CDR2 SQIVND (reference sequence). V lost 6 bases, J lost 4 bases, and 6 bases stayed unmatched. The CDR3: CASSPGTGRYGYTF. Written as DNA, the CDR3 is TGTGCCAGTAGCCCCGGGACAGGGCGCTATGGCTACACCTTC.

The CDR3 sequence: CATRTANQPQHF. The CDR3 DNA reads as TGTGCCACCCGGACAGCCAATCAGCCCCAGCATTTT. The V call is TRBV19, the J call TRBJ1-5; D may be TRBD1 (6 bases). Germline CDR1 LNHDA, CDR2 SQIVND (reference sequence). V was pared by 10 bases and J by 3 bases, with 10 bases between. This CDR3 has 12 amino acids.

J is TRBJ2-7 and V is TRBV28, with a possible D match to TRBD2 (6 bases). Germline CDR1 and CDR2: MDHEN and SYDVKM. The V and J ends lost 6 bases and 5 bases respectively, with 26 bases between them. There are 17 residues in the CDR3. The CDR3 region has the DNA TGTGCCAGCAGCTTAAGGGGCCGACTAGGTCGAATAAACGAGCAGTACTTC. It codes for CASSLRGRLGRINEQYF.

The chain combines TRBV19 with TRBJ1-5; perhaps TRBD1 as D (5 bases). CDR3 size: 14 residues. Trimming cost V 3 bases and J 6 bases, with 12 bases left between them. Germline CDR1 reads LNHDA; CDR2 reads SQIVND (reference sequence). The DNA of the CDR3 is TGTGCCAGTAGTATCCCAGGGTTGCGTCAGCCCCAGCATTTT. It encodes CASSIPGLRQPQHF. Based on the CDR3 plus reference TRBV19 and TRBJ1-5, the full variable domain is DGGITQSPKYLFRKEGQNVTLSCEQNLNHDAMYWYRQDPGQGLRLIYYSQIVNDFQKGDIAEGYSVSREKKESFPLTVTSAQKNPTAFYLCASSIPGLRQPQHFGDGTRLSIL.

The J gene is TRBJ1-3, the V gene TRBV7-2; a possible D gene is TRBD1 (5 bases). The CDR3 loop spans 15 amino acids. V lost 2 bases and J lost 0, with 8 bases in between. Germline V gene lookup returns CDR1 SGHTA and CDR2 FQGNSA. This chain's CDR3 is CASSLRGGSGNTIYF. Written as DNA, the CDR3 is TGTGCCAGCAGCTTAAGGGGAGGCTCTGGAAACACCATATATTTT.

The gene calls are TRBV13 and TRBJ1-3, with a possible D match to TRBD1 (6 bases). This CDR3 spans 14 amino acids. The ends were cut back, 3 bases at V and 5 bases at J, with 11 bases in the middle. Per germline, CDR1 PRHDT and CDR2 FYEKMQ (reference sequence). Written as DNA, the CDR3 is TGTGCCAGCAGCTTCGGGGACACGAGAAACACCATATATTTT. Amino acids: CASSFGDTRNTIYF.

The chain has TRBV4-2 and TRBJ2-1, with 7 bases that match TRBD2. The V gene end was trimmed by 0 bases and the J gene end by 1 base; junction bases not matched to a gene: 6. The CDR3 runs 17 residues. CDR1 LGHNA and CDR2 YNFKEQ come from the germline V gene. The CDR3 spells CASSQDPGGDSYNEQFF. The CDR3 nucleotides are TGTGCCAGCAGCCAAGATCCTGGGGGGGATTCCTACAATGAGCAGTTCTTC.

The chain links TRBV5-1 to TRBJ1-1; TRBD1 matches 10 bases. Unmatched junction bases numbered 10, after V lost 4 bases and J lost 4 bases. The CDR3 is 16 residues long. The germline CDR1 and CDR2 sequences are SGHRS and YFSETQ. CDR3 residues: CASSTWTGGLGTEAFF. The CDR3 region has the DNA TGCGCCAGCAGCACCTGGACAGGGGGACTTGGCACTGAAGCTTTCTTT.

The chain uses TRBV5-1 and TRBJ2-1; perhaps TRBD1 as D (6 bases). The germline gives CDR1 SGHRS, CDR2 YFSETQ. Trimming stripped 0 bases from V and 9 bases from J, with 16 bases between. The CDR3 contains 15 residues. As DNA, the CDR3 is TGCGCCAGCAGCTTGGACAGGGACATCCCCCCTGAGCAGTTCTTC. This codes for CASSLDRDIPPEQFF.

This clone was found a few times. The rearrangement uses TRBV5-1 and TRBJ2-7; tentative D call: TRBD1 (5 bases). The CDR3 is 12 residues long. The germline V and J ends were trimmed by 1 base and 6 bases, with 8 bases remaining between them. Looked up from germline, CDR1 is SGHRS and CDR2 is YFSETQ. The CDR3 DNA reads TGCGCCAGCAGCTTGCAGGGATCCGAGCAGTACTTC. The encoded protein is CASSLQGSEQYF.

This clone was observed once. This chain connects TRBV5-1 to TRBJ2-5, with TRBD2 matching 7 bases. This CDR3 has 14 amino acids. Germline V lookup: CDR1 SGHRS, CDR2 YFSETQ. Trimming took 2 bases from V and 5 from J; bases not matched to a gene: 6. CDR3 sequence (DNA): TGCGCCAGCAGCTTTATCGGGGGAGGGGAGACCCAGTACTTC. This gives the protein CASSFIGGGETQYF.

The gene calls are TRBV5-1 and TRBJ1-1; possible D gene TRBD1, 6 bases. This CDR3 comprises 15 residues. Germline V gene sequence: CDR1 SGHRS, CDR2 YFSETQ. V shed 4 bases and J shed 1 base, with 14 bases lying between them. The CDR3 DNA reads TGCGCCAGCAGCGCCAGGGGTAGGGGGAACACTGAAGCTTTCTTT. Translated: CASSARGRGNTEAFF.

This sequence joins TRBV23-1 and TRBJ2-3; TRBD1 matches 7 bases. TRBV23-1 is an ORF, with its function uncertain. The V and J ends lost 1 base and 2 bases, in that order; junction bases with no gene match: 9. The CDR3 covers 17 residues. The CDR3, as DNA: TGCGCCAGCAGTCAATACAGGGGCGGAGAGGCCACAGATACGCAGTATTTT. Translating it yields CASSQYRGGEATDTQYF.

In nucleotides, the CDR3 is TGCGCCAGCAGCTTGGACAGTAATAGCAATCAGCCCCAGCATTTT. It specifies CASSLDSNSNQPQHF. This sequence joins TRBV5-1 and TRBJ1-5; D remains ambiguous. Per the germline V gene, CDR1 is SGHRS and CDR2 is YFSETQ. There are 15 residues in the CDR3. Trimming shortened V by 0 bases and J by 0 bases, and 7 bases separated the two germline ends.

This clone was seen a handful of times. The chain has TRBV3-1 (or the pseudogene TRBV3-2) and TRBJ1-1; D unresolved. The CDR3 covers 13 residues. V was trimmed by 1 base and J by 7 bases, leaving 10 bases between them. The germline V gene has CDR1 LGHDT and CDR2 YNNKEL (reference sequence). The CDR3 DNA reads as TGTGCCAGCAGCCAAGCCTCGGTCGGTGAAGCTTTCTTT. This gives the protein CASSQASVGEAFF.

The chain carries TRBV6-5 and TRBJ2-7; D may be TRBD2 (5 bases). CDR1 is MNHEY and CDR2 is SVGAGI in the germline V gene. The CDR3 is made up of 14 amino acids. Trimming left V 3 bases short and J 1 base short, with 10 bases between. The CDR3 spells CASSYGRGSYEQYF. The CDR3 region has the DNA TGTGCCAGCAGTTATGGACGGGGATCCTACGAGCAGTACTTC.

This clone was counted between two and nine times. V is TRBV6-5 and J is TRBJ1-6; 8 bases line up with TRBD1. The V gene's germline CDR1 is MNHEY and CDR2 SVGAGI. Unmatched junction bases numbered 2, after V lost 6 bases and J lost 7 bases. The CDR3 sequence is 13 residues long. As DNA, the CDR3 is TGTGCCAGCAGACGGACAGGGAATTCACCCCTCCACTTT. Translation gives CASRRTGNSPLHF.

Here the CDR3 reads CASSEFQRVVSEQYF. CDR3 nucleotide sequence: TGTGCCAGCAGTGAATTCCAGAGGGTGGTATCCGAGCAGTACTTC. The rearrangement links TRBV6-1 to TRBJ2-7; a weak D match, TRBD2 (5 bases). Trimming cost V 2 bases and J 6 bases, with 17 bases left between them. This CDR3 region has 15 residues. The germline V gene has CDR1 MNHNS and CDR2 SASEGT.

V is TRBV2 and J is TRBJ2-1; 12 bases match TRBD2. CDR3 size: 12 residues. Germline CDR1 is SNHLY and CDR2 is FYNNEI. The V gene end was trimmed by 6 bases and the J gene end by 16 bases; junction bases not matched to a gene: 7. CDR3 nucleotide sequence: TGTGCCAGCAGAACCCCCGGACTAGCGGGATTCTTC. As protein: CASRTPGLAGFF.

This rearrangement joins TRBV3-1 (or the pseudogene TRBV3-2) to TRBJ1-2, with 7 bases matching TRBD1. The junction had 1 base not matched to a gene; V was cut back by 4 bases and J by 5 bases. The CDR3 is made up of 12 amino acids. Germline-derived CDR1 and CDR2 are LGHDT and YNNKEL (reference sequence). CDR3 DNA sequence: TGTGCCAGCAGCCCACAGGGGTATGGCTACACCTTC. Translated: CASSPQGYGYTF.